The next 21 T cell receptor beta chains were all read from a single sample in a study of OX40 agonist ivuxolimab in advanced cancers. The method was immunoSEQ multiplex PCR; TCRdb's version includes in-frame clones alone and lacks a portion of them. The repertoire holds 50,000 or so clones, around 84% seen once, with about 4.5% in the top ten. Sequencing used CD4+ or CD8+ T cells sorted from blood, obtained in a trial of the OX40 agonist ivuxolimab. Source of these receptors: an adult with an advanced solid tumor such as melanoma, head and neck, liver or kidney cancer.

In its sample, this clone was seen a few times. CDR3 DNA: TGTGCCACCAGCAGTATGTCGGGCGAGGGGAACGAGCAGTACTTC. Amino acid sequence: CATSSMSGEGNEQYF. The V call is TRBV15, the J call TRBJ2-7; TRBD1 or TRBD2 may be the D gene (5 bases each). Deletions cut 3 bases from V and 5 bases from J, with 17 bases between. The V gene's germline CDR1 is LNHNV and CDR2 YYDKDF (reference sequence). This CDR3 has 15 residues.

This chain uses TRBV12-1 with TRBJ2-7; the DNA was not compared with TRBD2, the D call given in the table. TRBV12-1 is marked as a pseudogene. This CDR3 comprises 17 residues. CDR3 loop: CASSPGGGTSGRNEQYF. CDR3 bases: TGTGCCAGCAGCCCCGGGGGGGGTACTAGCGGGAGGAACGAGCAGTACTTC.

The rearrangement links TRBV27 to TRBJ2-7; weak D call: TRBD1 (5 bases). The V gene lost 7 bases and the J gene lost 1 base, with 20 bases spanning the gap. This CDR3 has 16 amino acids. Germline V lookup: CDR1 MNHEY, CDR2 SMNVEV (reference sequence). This CDR3 is CASKPGQGWKSYEQYF. In nucleotides, the CDR3 is TGTGCCAGCAAGCCCGGCCAGGGTTGGAAATCCTACGAGCAGTACTTC.

The V gene is TRBV27, the J gene TRBJ2-1; TRBD2 is a possible D gene (5 bases). Germline loops: CDR1 MNHEY, CDR2 SMNVEV (reference sequence). The germline V and J ends were trimmed by 6 bases and 11 bases, with 17 bases remaining between them. The CDR3 consists of 13 residues. The CDR3, as DNA: TGTGCCAGCAGCGCTAGCTCCTCGCACCAGCAGTTCTTC. Protein sequence: CASSASSSHQQFF.

This chain joins TRBV5-4 and TRBJ2-7, with TRBD1 as a possible D gene (6 bases). The CDR3 has 13 residues. The ends were cut back, 5 bases at V and 9 bases at J, with 18 bases in the middle. Germline V gene lookup returns CDR1 SGHNT and CDR2 YYREEE (reference sequence). The CDR3 DNA reads TGTGCCAGCAGTTATGGGGTGGGGGCGGTGCAGTACTTC. This gives the protein CASSYGVGAVQYF.

The chain is built from TRBV2 and TRBJ2-1; a possible D gene is TRBD2 (6 bases). V was shortened by 3 bases and J by 0 bases, with 15 bases between the two germline ends. Per the germline V gene, CDR1 is SNHLY and CDR2 is FYNNEI. This CDR3 region has 17 residues. CDR3 residues: CASSDPLVGSSYNEQFF. For the CDR3, the DNA is TGTGCCAGCAGTGACCCTTTAGTCGGGAGCTCCTACAATGAGCAGTTCTTC.

The V gene is TRBV6-1, the J gene TRBJ2-1, with 8 bases identical to TRBD1. V was pared by 2 bases and J by 3 bases, with 9 bases of the junction left unmatched. The CDR3 is 17 amino acids. Germline V gene sequence: CDR1 MNHNS, CDR2 SASEGT. The CDR3 loop reads CASSESLRDRIYNEQFF. CDR3 coding DNA: TGTGCCAGCAGTGAAAGCCTCCGGGACAGGATCTACAATGAGCAGTTCTTC.

V is TRBV6-1 and J is TRBJ2-7; 7 bases line up with TRBD1. Per the germline V gene, CDR1 is MNHNS and CDR2 is SASEGT. With V trimmed by 0 bases and J by 12 bases, 5 bases remained unmatched. The CDR3 consists of 12 residues. As DNA, the CDR3 is TGTGCCAGCAGTGAAGCTACAGGGGTACGGTACTTC. Translation: CASSEATGVRYF.

V is TRBV2 and J is TRBJ2-5; 9 bases agree with TRBD1. Trimming took 6 bases from V and 7 from J; bases not matched to a gene: 6. CDR1 and CDR2 (germline): SNHLY, FYNNEI. CDR3 length: 13 residues. The CDR3, as DNA: TGTGCCAGCAGGGGGGACAGGGAGTGGACCCAGTACTTC. Translation gives CASRGDREWTQYF. Supplemented by reference TRBV2 and TRBJ2-5, the full variable domain reads EPEVTQTPSHQVTQMGQEVILRCVPISNHLYFYWYRQILGQKVEFLVSFYNNEISEKSEIFDDQFSVERPDGSNFTLKIRSTKLEDSAMYFCASRGDREWTQYFGPGTRLLVL.

On this clone itself: The DNA is omitted, as the CDR3 cannot be located on it reliably, and the CDR3 follows TCRdb's listing. This chain uses TRBV5-1 with TRBJ2-1; the table's D call TRBD2 went unverified against the DNA. Counting both end residues, the CDR3 totals 16 amino acids. The germline CDR1 and CDR2 sequences are SGHRS and YFSETQ. This chain's CDR3 is CASSSSGDTLYNEQFF.

The chain uses TRBV18 and TRBJ2-5; TRBD2 is a possible D gene (6 bases). Germline V gives CDR1 KGHSH, CDR2 LQKENI. The CDR3 totals 15 residues. Trimming removed 2 bases from V and 8 bases from J, with 18 bases in between. CDR3 nucleotides: TGTGCCAGCTCACCAGGGTTGACCGGGGAGGTAACCCAGTACTTC. Amino acids: CASSPGLTGEVTQYF.

The genes are TRBV11-2 and TRBJ1-1, with D tentatively TRBD1 (5 bases). CDR3 length: 14 amino acids. Trimming removed 5 bases from V and 1 base from J, with 11 bases in between. The germline gives CDR1 SGHAT, CDR2 FQNNGV. DNA for the CDR3: TGTGCCAGCAGCAGGCCAACAGGGAACACTGAAGCTTTCTTT. Translated: CASSRPTGNTEAFF.

The chain employs TRBV5-6 and TRBJ2-7, with a tentative D call TRBD1 (5 bases). Per germline, CDR1 SGHDT and CDR2 YYEEEE. The V end lost 1 base, the J end lost 7 bases, and 9 bases lay between the germline ends. The CDR3 is made up of 12 amino acids. The CDR3 DNA is TGTGCCAGCAGCTTGATGCGGACAGAGCAGTACTTC. Residues: CASSLMRTEQYF. The complete variable domain, with remaining parts taken from reference TRBV5-6 and TRBJ2-7, reads DAGVTQSPTHLIKTRGQQVTLRCSPKSGHDTVSWYQQALGQGPQFIFQYYEEEERQRGNFPDRFSGHQFPNYSSELNVNALLLGDSALYLCASSLMRTEQYFGPGTRLTVT.

The genes are TRBV6-1 and TRBJ2-5, with 8 bases fitting TRBD1. Losses at the gene ends were 2 bases for V and 3 bases for J; bases not matched to a gene: 5. The CDR3 runs to 15 residues. Germline V gene data show CDR1 as MNHNS and CDR2 as SASEGT. DNA of the CDR3: TGTGCCAGCAGTGAACGTCCGGACAGGGAAGAGACCCAGTACTTC. Amino acids: CASSERPDREETQYF.

The table lists this clone with a few counts. The J gene is TRBJ1-2, the V gene TRBV25-1; weak D call: TRBD1 (6 bases). CDR1 MGHDK and CDR2 SYGVNS come from the germline V gene. V lost 1 base to trimming and J lost 4 bases, with 16 bases between them. The CDR3 length is 16 residues. The CDR3 DNA reads TGTGCCAGCAGTGAATTCGGGACAAAGATGTTCTATGGCTACACCTTC. The encoded protein is CASSEFGTKMFYGYTF.

The DNA for the CDR3 is TGTGCCAGCAGTTTATGGGGTCCCACTAGCGGGGGGAAATACGAGCAGTACTTC. Residues: CASSLWGPTSGGKYEQYF. The chain joins TRBV28 to TRBJ2-7, with TRBD2 matching over 12 bases. V was pared by 0 bases and J by 4 bases, with 10 bases of the junction left unmatched. CDR1 is MDHEN, CDR2 SYDVKM, per germline. The CDR3 has 18 amino acids.

This clone was recorded once. The gene calls are TRBV5-1 and TRBJ2-1; D might be TRBD2 (7 bases). This CDR3 region has 16 residues. Germline V gene sequence: CDR1 SGHRS, CDR2 YFSETQ. The V end lost 0 bases, the J end lost 7 bases, and 17 bases lay between the germline ends. As DNA, the CDR3 is TGCGCCAGCAGCTTGGCTGGGGGCGGGAGCATAAATGAGCAGTTCTTC. Translation gives CASSLAGGGSINEQFF. The full variable domain, with the rest looked up from reference TRBV5-1 and TRBJ2-1, is KAGVTQTPRYLIKTRGQQVTLSCSPISGHRSVSWYQQTPGQGLQFLFEYFSETQRNKGNFPGRFSGRQFSNSRSEMNVSTLELGDSALYLCASSLAGGGSINEQFFGPGTRLTVL.

This clone was seen a single time. The gene calls are TRBV10-3 and TRBJ1-1, with D maybe TRBD1 (5 bases). The CDR3 length is 13 residues. Trimming took 7 bases from V and 7 from J, leaving 16 bases between them. Germline V gives CDR1 ENHRY, CDR2 SYGVKD. The CDR3 spells CAITDGTVNEAFF. The CDR3 DNA reads as TGTGCCATCACCGACGGGACCGTGAATGAAGCTTTCTTT.

The genes are TRBV19 and TRBJ2-7, with 12 bases lining up with TRBD2. The junction had 5 bases not matched to a gene; V was cut back by 4 bases and J by 4 bases. CDR1 is LNHDA, CDR2 SQIVND, per germline (reference sequence). The CDR3 contains 15 residues. The CDR3 here is CASSKTSGGRYEQYF. In DNA, the CDR3 is TGTGCCAGTAGTAAGACTAGCGGGGGCCGGTACGAGCAGTACTTC.

The sample holds a few counts of this clone. The V and J genes are TRBV5-1 and TRBJ1-2, with D perhaps TRBD1 (5 bases). V lost 1 base and J lost 10, with 11 bases in between. Per the germline V gene, CDR1 is SGHRS and CDR2 is YFSETQ. The CDR3 is made up of 12 amino acids. This CDR3 is CASSLTAGNYTF. In DNA, the CDR3 is TGCGCCAGCAGCTTGACCGCAGGGAACTACACCTTC.

The DNA of the CDR3 is TGTGCCAGCAGTTGGGCCAGACAGGTGTTCCCTAATGAGCAGTTCTTC. Protein: CASSWARQVFPNEQFF. The V gene is TRBV28, the J gene TRBJ2-1; weak D call: TRBD1 (6 bases). Germline assignment: CDR1 MDHEN and CDR2 SYDVKM. Deletions cut 4 bases from V and 7 bases from J, with 20 bases between. The CDR3 covers 16 residues.